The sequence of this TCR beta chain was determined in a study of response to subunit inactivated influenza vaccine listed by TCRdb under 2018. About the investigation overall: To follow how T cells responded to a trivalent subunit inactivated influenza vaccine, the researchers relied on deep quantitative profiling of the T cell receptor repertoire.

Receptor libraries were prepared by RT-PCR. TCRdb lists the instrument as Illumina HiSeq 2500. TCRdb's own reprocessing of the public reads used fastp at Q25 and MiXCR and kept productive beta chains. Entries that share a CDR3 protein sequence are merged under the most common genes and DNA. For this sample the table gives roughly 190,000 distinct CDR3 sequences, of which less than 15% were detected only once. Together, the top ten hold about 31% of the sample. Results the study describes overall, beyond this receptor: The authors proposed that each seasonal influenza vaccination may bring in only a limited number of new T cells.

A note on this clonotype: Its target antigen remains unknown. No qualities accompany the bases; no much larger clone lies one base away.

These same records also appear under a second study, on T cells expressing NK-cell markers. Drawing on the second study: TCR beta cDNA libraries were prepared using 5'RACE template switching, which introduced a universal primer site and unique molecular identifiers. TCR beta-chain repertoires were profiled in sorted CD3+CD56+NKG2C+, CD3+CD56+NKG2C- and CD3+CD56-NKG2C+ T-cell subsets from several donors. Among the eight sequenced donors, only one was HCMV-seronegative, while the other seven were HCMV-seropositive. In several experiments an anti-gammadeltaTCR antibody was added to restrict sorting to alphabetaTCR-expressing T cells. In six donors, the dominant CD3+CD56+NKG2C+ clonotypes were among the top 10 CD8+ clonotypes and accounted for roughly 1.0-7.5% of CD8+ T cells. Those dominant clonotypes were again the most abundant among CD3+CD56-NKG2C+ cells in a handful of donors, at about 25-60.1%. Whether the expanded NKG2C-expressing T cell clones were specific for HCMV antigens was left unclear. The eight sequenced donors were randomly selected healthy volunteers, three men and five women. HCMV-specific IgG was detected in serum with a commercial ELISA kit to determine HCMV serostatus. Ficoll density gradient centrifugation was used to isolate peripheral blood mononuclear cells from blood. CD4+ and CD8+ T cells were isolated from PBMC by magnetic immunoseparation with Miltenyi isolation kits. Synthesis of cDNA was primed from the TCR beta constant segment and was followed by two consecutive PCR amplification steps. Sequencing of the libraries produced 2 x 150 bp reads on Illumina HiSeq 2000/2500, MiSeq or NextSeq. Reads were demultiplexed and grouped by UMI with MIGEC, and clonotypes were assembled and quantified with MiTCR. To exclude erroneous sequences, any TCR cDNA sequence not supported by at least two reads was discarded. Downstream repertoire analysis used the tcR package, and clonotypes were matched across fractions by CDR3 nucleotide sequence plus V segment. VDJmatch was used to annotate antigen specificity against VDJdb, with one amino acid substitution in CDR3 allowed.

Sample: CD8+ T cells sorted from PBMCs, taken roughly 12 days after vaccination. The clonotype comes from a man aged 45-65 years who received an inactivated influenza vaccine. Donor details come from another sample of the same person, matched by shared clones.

The DNA sequence is TGTGCCACCAGCTGCCGGGACAGATTGAACACTGAAGCTTTCTTT. Translated, this is CATSCRDRLNTEAFF. The rearrangement joined TRBV15 to TRBJ1-1; 7 bases in between match TRBD1. The germline V gene encodes CDR1 LNHNV and CDR2 YYDKDF (reference sequence). Trimming accounts for 5 bases at V and 0 bases at J, while the number of junction bases matched to no gene is 6. The CDR3 measures 15 amino acids from cysteine to phenylalanine. Of the read, only the CDR3 DNA is kept; its 45 bases are in frame from base 1.